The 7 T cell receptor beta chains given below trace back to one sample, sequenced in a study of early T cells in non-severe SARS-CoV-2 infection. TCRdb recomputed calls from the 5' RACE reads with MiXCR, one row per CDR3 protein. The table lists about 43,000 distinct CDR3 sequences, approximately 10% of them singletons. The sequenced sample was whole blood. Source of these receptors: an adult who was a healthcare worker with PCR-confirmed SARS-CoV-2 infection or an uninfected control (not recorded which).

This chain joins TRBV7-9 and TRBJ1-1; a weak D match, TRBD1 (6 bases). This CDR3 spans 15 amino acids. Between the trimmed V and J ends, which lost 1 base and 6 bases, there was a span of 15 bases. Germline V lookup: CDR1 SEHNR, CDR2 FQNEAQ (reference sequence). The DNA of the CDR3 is TGTGCCAGCAGCTTAGGAGACGACAGGATCCCTGAAGCTTTCTTT. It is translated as CASSLGDDRIPEAFF.

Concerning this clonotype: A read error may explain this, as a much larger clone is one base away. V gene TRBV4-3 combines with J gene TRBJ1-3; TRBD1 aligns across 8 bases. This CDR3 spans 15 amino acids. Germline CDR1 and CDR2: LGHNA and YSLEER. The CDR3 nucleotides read TGCACCAGCAGCCAAGACAGGGGATCTGGAAACACCATATATTTT. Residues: CTSSQDRGSGNTIYF.

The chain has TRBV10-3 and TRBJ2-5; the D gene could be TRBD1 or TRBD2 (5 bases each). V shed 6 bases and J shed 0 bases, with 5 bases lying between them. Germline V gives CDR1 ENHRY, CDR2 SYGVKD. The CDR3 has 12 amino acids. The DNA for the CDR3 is TGTGCCATCAGGGGGGACCAAGAGACCCAGTACTTC. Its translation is CAIRGDQETQYF.

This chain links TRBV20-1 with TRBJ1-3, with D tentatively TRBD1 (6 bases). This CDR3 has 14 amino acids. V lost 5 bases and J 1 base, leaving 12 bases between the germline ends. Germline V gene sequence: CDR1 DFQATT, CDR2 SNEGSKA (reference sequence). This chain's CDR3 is CSAPIQGSGNTIYF. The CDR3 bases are TGCAGTGCTCCAATACAGGGTTCTGGAAACACCATATATTTT.

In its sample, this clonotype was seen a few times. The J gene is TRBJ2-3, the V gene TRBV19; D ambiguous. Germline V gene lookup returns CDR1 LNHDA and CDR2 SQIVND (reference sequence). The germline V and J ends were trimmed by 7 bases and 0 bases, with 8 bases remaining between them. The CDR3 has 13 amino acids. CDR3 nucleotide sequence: TGTGCCAGTAAGGACCTTAGCACAGATACGCAGTATTTT. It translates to CASKDLSTDTQYF.

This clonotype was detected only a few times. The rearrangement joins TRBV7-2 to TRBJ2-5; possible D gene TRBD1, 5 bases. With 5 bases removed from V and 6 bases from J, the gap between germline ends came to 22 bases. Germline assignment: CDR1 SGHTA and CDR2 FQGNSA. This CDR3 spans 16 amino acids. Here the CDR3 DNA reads TGTGCCAGCAGCCCCGAAGGGGCCAGGCACCCCAAGACCCAGTACTTC. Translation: CASSPEGARHPKTQYF.

CDR3 coding DNA: TGTGCCATCAGCGTGCAGGGGGGTGGCTACACCTTC. Its protein product is CAISVQGGGYTF. The V and J genes are TRBV10-3 and TRBJ1-2, with 7 bases matching TRBD1. The V segment lost 6 bases and the J segment 7 bases; nucleotides outside the gene matches: 5. CDR3 size: 12 residues. The germline CDR1 and CDR2 sequences are ENHRY and SYGVKD.